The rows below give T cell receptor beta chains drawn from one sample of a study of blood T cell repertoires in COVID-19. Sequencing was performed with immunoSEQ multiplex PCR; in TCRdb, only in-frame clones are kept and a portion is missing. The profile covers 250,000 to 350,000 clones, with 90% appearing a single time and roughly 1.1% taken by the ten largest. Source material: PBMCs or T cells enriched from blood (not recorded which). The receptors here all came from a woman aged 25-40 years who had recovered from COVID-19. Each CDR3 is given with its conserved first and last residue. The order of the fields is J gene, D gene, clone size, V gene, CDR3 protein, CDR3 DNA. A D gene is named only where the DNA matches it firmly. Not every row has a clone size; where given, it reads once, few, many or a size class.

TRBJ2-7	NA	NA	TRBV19	CASSIAKGYEQYF	TGTGCCAGTAGTATAGCGAAGGGGTACGAGCAGTACTTC
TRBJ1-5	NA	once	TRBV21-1	CASSKRRSPGIGTGGNQPQHF	TGTGCCAGCAGCAAACGACGTTCGCCTGGTATCGGGACAGGGGGCAATCAGCCCCAGCATTTT
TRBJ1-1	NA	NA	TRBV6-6	CASSHLRDTHRWTEAFF	TGTGCCAGCAGTCACCTCCGGGACACCCATCGATGGACTGAAGCTTTCTTT
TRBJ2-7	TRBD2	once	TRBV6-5	CASSYQTSGPLEQYF	TGTGCCAGCAGTTACCAGACTAGCGGCCCTTTAGAGCAGTACTTC
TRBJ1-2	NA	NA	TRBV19	CASSATGGSSGYTF	TGTGCCAGTAGTGCGACCGGGGGAAGTAGTGGCTACACCTTC
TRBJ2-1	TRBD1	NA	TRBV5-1	CASSSGGGDEQFF	TGCGCCAGCAGCTCAGGGGGTGGTGATGAGCAGTTCTTC
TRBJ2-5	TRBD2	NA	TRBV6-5	CASSPTSGQETQYF	TGTGCCAGCAGCCCGACTAGCGGACAAGAGACCCAGTACTTC
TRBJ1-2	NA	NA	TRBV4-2	CASSQNSGIGYTF	TGTGCCAGCAGCCAGAATTCAGGGATAGGCTACACCTTC
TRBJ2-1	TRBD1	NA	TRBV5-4	CASSPRTGEGEQFF	TGTGCCAGCAGCCCACGGACAGGGGAAGGTGAGCAGTTCTTC
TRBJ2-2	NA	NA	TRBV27	CASSLTPLAANTGELFF	TGTGCCAGCAGTTTAACCCCCTTAGCGGCGAACACCGGGGAGCTGTTTTTT
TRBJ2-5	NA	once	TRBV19	CATSPHGTSQETQYF	TGTGCCACCTCTCCCCATGGGACATCACAAGAGACCCAGTACTTC
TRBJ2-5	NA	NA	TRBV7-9	CASSYLGGEETQYF	TGTGCCAGCAGCTATCTTGGCGGGGAAGAGACCCAGTACTTC
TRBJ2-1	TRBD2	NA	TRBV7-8	CASSLAVFSGRAKSYNEQFF	TGTGCCAGCAGCTTAGCTGTATTTAGCGGGAGGGCCAAGTCCTACAATGAGCAGTTCTTC
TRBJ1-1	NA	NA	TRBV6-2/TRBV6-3	CASSWVRGTEAFF	TGTGCCAGCAGTTGGGTTCGAGGCACTGAAGCTTTCTTT
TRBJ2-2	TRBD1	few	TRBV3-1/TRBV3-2	CASSQTGGIGELFF	TGTGCCAGCAGTCAGACAGGGGGAATCGGGGAGCTGTTTTTT
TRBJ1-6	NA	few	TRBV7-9	CASSSQVSRGNSPLHF	TGTGCCAGCAGCTCCCAGGTCTCCCGGGGTAATTCACCCCTCCACTTT
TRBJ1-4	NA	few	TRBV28	CASSPPGETNEKLFF	TGTGCCAGCAGTCCCCCAGGGGAAACTAATGAAAAACTGTTTTTT
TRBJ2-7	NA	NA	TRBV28	CASSSSRLVRQYF	TGTGCCAGCAGTTCTTCCCGACTAGTTCGGCAGTACTTC
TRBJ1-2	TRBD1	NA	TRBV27	CASNPSGGQGASNYGYTF	TGTGCCAGCAACCCTTCGGGGGGACAGGGGGCCAGTAACTATGGCTACACCTTC
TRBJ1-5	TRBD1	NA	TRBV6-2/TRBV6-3	CASSLTGGGNQPQHF	TGTGCCAGCAGCCTCACAGGGGGGGGCAATCAGCCCCAGCATTTT
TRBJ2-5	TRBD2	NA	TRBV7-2	CASSLRAGGGETQYF	TGTGCCAGCAGCTTACGGGCGGGAGGCGGGGAGACCCAGTACTTC
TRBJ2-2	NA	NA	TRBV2	CASRGGKNTGELFF	TGTGCCAGCAGAGGAGGGAAGAACACCGGGGAGCTGTTTTTT
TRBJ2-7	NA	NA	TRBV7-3	CASSSYTADRSYEQYF	TGTGCCAGCAGCTCCTATACGGCGGACAGATCTTACGAGCAGTACTTC
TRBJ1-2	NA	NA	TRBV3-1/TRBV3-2	CASSQGAIYYGYTF	TGTGCCAGCAGCCAGGGGGCCATTTACTATGGCTACACCTTC
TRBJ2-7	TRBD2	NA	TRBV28	CASSPGTSGRENEQYF	TGTGCCAGCAGCCCCGGGACTAGCGGGAGAGAGAACGAGCAGTACTTC
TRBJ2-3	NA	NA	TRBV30	CACTSGADTQYF	TGTGCCTGTACGTCGGGGGCAGATACGCAGTATTTT
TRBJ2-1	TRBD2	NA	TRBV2	CASRTLAGDFNEQFF	TGTGCCAGCAGGACCCTAGCGGGAGATTTTAATGAGCAGTTCTTC
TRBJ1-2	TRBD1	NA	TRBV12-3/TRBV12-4	CASSFRTGEGYTF	TGTGCCAGCAGTTTCCGGACAGGGGAAGGCTACACCTTC
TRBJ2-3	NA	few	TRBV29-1	CSVSGRGSDTQYF	TGCAGCGTTTCCGGGAGAGGGTCAGATACGCAGTATTTT
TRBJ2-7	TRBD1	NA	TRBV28	CASRDRGPVYEQYF	TGTGCCAGCAGGGACAGGGGGCCTGTATACGAGCAGTACTTC